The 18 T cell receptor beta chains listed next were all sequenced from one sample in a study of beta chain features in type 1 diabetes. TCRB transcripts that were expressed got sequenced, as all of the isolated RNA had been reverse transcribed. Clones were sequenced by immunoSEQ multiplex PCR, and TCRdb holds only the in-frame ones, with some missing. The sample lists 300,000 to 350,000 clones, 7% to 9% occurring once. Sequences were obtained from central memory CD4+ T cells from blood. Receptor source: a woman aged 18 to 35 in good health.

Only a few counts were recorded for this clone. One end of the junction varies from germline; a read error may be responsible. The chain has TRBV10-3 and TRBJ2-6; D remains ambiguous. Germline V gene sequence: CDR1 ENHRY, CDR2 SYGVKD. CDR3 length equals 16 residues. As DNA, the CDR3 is TGTGCCAGCAGTGAACCCGCAAGCTCTGGGGCCAACGTCCTGACTTTC. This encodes CASSEPASSGANVLTF.

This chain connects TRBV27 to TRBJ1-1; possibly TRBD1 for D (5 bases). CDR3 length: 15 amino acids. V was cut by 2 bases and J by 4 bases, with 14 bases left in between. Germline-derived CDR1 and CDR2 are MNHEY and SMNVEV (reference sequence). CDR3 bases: TGTGCCAGCAGTTTAAGTCCAGGGACGGGCACTGAAGCTTTCTTT. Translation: CASSLSPGTGTEAFF.

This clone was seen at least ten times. In nucleotides, the CDR3 is TGTGCCAGCAGCTTTAGCGGGAGAGCGACCCAGTACTTC. Its protein is CASSFSGRATQYF. The chain is built from TRBV7-9 and TRBJ2-5; 9 positions agree with TRBD2. CDR1 SEHNR and CDR2 FQNEAQ come from the germline V gene (reference sequence). The V gene end was trimmed by 3 bases and the J gene end by 7 bases; junction bases not matched to a gene: 3. The CDR3 is 13 residues long.

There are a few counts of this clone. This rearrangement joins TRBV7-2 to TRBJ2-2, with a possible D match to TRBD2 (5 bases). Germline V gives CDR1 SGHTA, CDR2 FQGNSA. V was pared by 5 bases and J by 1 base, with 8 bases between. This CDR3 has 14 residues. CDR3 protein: CASSDSVNTGELFF. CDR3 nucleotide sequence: TGTGCCAGCAGCGATAGCGTGAACACCGGGGAGCTGTTTTTT.

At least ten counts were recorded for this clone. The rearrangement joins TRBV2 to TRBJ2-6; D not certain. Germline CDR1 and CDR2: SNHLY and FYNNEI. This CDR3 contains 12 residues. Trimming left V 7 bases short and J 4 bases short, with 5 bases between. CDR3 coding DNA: TGTGCCAGCAATGACGGGGCCAACGTCCTGACTTTC. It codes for CASNDGANVLTF.

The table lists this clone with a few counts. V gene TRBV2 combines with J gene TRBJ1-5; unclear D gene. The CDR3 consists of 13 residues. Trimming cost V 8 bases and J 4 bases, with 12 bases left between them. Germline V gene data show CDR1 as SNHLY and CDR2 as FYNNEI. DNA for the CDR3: TGTGCCAGCCGACAAGAAGGTAATCAGCCCCAGCATTTT. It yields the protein CASRQEGNQPQHF.

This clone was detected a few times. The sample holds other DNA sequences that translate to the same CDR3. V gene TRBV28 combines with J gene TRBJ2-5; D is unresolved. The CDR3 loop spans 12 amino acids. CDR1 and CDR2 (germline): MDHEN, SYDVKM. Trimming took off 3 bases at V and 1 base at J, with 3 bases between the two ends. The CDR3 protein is CASSLVQETQYF. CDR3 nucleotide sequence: TGTGCCAGCAGTTTGGTCCAAGAGACCCAGTACTTC.

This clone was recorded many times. CDR3 protein: CASSQDSRASGRNEQFF. The CDR3 DNA reads TGCGCCAGCAGCCAAGATTCCAGGGCTAGCGGCCGCAATGAGCAGTTCTTC. The V gene is TRBV4-3, the J gene TRBJ2-1, with 7 bases aligning to TRBD2. The CDR3 length is 17 residues. Trimming took 0 bases from V and 6 from J; bases not matched to a gene: 11. Germline V gene data show CDR1 as LGHNA and CDR2 as YSLEER.

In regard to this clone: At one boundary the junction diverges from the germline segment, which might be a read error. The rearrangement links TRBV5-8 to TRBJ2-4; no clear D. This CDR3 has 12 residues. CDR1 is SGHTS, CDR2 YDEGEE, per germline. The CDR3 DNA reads TGTGCCAGCAGCTTGGGGAAAACCATTCAGTACTTC. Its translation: CASSLGKTIQYF.

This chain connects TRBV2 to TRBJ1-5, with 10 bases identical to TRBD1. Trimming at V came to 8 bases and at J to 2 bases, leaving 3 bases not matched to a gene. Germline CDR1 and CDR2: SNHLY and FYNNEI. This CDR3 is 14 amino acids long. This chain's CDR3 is CASGGTGGNQPQHF. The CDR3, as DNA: TGTGCCAGCGGAGGGACAGGGGGCAATCAGCCCCAGCATTTT.

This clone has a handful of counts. For the CDR3, the DNA is TGTGCCACCGCGACTAGCGGGAGTATAAATGAGCAGTTCTTC. Translated: CATATSGSINEQFF. The gene calls are TRBV10-3 and TRBJ2-1, with 12 bases identical to TRBD2. Germline V gene data show CDR1 as ENHRY and CDR2 as SYGVKD. This CDR3 is 14 amino acids long. The V gene end was trimmed by 10 bases and the J gene end by 7 bases; junction bases not matched to a gene: 8.

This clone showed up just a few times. The CDR3 bases are TGTGCCAGCAGTGAAAGGAGCTATGGCTACACCTTC. Translated: CASSERSYGYTF. The J gene is TRBJ1-2, the V gene TRBV6-1, with D hard to call. The CDR3 totals 12 residues. From germline, CDR1 is MNHNS and CDR2 SASEGT. Trimming stripped 2 bases from V and 4 bases from J, with 5 bases between.

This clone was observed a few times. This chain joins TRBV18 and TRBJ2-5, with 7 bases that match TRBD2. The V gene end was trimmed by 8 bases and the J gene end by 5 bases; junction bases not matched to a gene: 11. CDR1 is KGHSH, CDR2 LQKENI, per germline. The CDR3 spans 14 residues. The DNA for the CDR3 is TGTGCCAGCACCGACGGGGGGTCGCGGGAGACCCAGTACTTC. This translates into CASTDGGSRETQYF.

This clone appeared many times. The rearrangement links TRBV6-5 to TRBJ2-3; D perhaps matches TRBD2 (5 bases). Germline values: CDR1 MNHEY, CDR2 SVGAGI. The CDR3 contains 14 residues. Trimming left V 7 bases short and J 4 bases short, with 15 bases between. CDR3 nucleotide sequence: TGTGCCAGCACTCCGCGGGCCCCCCCAGATACGCAGTATTTT. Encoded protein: CASTPRAPPDTQYF.

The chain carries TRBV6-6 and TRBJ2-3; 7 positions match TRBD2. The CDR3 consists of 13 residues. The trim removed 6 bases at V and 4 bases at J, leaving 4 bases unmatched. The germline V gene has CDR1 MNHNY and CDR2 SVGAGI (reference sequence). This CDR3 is CASRQREADTQYF. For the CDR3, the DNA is TGTGCCAGCAGACAGCGGGAAGCAGATACGCAGTATTTT.

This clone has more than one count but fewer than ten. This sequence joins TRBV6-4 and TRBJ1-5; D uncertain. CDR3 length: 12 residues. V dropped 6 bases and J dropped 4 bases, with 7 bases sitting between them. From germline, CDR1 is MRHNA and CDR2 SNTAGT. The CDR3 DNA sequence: TGTGCCAGCAGGGACGGAAATCAGCCCCAGCATTTT. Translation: CASRDGNQPQHF.

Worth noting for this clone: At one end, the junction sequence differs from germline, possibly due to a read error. CDR3 loop: CSVESQTYEKLIF. The CDR3 nucleotides read TGCAGCGTTGAATCTCAGACCTACGAAAAACTGATTTTT. The rearrangement joins TRBV29-1 to TRBJ1-4; no reliable D call. The CDR3 loop spans 13 amino acids. Germline values: CDR1 SQVTM, CDR2 ANQGSEA.

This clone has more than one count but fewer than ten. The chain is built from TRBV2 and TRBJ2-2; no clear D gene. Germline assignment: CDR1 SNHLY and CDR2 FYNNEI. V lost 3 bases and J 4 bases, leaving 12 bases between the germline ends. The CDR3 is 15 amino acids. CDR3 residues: CASSDLQVATGELFF. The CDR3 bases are TGTGCCAGCAGTGATCTTCAGGTCGCCACCGGGGAGCTGTTTTTT.